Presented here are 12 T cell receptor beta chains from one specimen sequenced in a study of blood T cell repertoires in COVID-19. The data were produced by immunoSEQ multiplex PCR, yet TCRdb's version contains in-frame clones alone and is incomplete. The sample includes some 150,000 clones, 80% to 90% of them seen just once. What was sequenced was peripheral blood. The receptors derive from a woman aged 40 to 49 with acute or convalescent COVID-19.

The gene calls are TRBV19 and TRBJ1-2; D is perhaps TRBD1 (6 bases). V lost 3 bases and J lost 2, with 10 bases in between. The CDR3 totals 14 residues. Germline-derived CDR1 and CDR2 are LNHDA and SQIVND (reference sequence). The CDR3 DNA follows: TGTGCCAGTAGTATTGGGACACTCAACTATGGCTACACCTTC. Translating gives CASSIGTLNYGYTF.

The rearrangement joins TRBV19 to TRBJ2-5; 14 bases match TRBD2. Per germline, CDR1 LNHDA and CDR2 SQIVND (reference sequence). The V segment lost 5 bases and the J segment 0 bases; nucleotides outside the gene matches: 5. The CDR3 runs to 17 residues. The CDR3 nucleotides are TGTGCCAGTAGTCCGGGACTAGCGGGAGACGACCAAGAGACCCAGTACTTC. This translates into CASSPGLAGDDQETQYF.

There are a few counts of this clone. The DNA for the CDR3 is TGTGCCAGCAGCGACCCCTCTAGGCCCACATCCTACGAGCAGTACTTC. This encodes CASSDPSRPTSYEQYF. V and J are TRBV5-4 and TRBJ2-7; no definite D call. CDR1 SGHNT and CDR2 YYREEE come from the germline V gene (reference sequence). V lost 4 bases to trimming and J lost 1 base, with 18 bases between them. The CDR3 sequence is 16 residues long.

The CDR3 sequence: CASSLGQLALDEQYF. For the CDR3, the DNA is TGTGCCAGCAGTTTGGGACAGCTGGCCCTAGACGAGCAGTACTTC. The genes are TRBV27 and TRBJ2-7; TRBD1 matches at 7 bases. The V and J ends lost 3 bases and 5 bases, in that order; junction bases with no gene match: 10. The V gene's germline CDR1 is MNHEY and CDR2 SMNVEV (reference sequence). CDR3 length: 15 residues.

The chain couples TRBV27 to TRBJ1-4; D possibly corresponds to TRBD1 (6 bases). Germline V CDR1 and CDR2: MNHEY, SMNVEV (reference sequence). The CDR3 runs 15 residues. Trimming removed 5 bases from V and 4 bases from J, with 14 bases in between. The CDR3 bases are TGTGCCAGCAGTCTTCGGACAGCGAGTAATGAAAAACTGTTTTTT. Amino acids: CASSLRTASNEKLFF. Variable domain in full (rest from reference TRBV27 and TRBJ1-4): EAQVTQNPRYLITVTGKKLTVTCSQNMNHEYMSWYRQDPGLGLRQIYYSMNVEVTDKGDVPEGYKVSRKEKRNFPLILESPSPNQTSLYFCASSLRTASNEKLFFGSGTQLSVL.

The CDR3 DNA sequence: TGTGCCAGCAGCTTGGTAGCAGAGGCCTACGAGCAGTACTTC. This encodes CASSLVAEAYEQYF. This chain joins TRBV5-6 and TRBJ2-7; no clear D gene. CDR3 size: 14 residues. Germline values: CDR1 SGHDT, CDR2 YYEEEE. V was clipped by 0 bases and J by 2 bases, with 9 bases between them.

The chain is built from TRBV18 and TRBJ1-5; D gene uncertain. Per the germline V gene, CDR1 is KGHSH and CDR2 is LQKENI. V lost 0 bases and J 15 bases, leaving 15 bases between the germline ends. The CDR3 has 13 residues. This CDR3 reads CASSPPTSLEWHF. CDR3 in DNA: TGTGCCAGCTCACCACCGACAAGTCTGGAATGGCATTTT.

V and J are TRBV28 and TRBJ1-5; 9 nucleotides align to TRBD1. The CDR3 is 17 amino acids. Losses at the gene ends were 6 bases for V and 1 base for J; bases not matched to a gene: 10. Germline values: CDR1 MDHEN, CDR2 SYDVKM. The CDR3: CASRFDRGGTSNQPQHF. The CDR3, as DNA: TGTGCCAGCAGATTTGACAGGGGGGGGACCAGCAATCAGCCCCAGCATTTT.

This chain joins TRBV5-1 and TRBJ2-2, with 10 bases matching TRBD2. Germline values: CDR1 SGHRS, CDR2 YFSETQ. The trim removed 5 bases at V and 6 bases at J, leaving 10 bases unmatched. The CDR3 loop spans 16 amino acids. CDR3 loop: CASRPNLAGGSGELFF. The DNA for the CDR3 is TGCGCCAGCAGGCCTAATTTAGCGGGAGGTTCCGGGGAGCTGTTTTTT.

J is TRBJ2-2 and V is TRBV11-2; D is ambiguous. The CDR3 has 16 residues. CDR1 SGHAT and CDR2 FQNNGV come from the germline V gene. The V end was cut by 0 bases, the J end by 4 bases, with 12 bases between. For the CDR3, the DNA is TGTGCCAGCAGCTTAGATGTGGCACCAGTCACCGGGGAGCTGTTTTTT. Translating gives CASSLDVAPVTGELFF.

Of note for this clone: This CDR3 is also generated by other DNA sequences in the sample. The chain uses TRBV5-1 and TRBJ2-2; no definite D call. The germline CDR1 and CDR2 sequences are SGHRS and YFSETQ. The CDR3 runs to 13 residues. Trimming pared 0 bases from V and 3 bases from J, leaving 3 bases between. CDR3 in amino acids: CASSLAYTGELFF. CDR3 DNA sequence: TGCGCCAGCAGCTTGGCTTACACCGGGGAGCTGTTTTTT. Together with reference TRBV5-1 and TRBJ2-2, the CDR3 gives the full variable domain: KAGVTQTPRYLIKTRGQQVTLSCSPISGHRSVSWYQQTPGQGLQFLFEYFSETQRNKGNFPGRFSGRQFSNSRSEMNVSTLELGDSALYLCASSLAYTGELFFGEGSRLTVL.

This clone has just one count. CDR3 DNA: TGCAGTGCTAGTAGCTACAGTATCACAGGTATCTATGGCTACACCTTC. It codes for CSASSYSITGIYGYTF. V usage is TRBV20-1 and J usage is TRBJ1-2, with D tentatively TRBD1 (5 bases). This CDR3 is 16 amino acids long. Looked up from germline, CDR1 is DFQATT and CDR2 is SNEGSKA (reference sequence). V lost 3 bases and J 4 bases, leaving 21 bases between the germline ends.